The subject of this entry is one TCR beta chain. The sample belongs to a study of T cell changes during pregnancy in multiple sclerosis. Using immunoSEQ multiplex PCR, the repertoire was profiled, and TCRdb retains in-frame clones only, with some absent. The repertoire consists of about 38,000 clones, with 80% to 90% occurring once and the leading ten covering approximately 0.6%. This TCR was sampled from a female donor with multiple sclerosis, enrolled in a pregnancy study. The source was CD4+ T cells from peripheral blood mononuclear cells, collected before pregnancy.

CDR3 sequence (DNA): TGCGCCAGCAGCTTGTCGACAGGGGGCGCAGGAACTGAAGCTTTCTTT. Encoded protein: CASSLSTGGAGTEAFF. The V and J genes are TRBV5-1 and TRBJ1-1, with 10 nucleotides matching TRBD1. Germline V gene lookup returns CDR1 SGHRS and CDR2 YFSETQ. The V segment lost 1 base and the J segment 5 bases; nucleotides outside the gene matches: 8. CDR3 length equals 16 residues.